These 15 T cell receptor beta chains were all obtained from the same sample, sequenced in a study of regulatory T cells in long-lasting Graves disease. In building TCR beta libraries, iRepertoire HTBI primers were used together with Arm-PCR of CDR3 regions. Each CDR3 protein gets one entry after TCRdb re-called the multiplex PCR reads with MiXCR. The sample holds over 350,000 distinct CDR3 sequences, 13% to 15% seen once. Time point reported: newly diagnosed GD, antithyroid drugs for less than 3 months. RNA extracted from PBMCs served as the sequencing template. These data are also associated with another study on T cells in Graves' hyperthyroidism and ophthalmopathy.

The sequencing here drew on peripheral blood mononuclear cells (PBMCs), taken at new diagnosis, from a patient treated with antithyroid drugs. Every receptor here comes from a woman aged 45-59 years with Graves disease.

The sample holds many counts of this clonotype. The chain joins TRBV3-1 to TRBJ2-7; D is unresolved. The ends were cut back, 1 base at V and 2 bases at J, with 6 bases in the middle. The CDR3 is made up of 13 amino acids. The V gene's germline CDR1 is LGHDT and CDR2 YNNKEL (reference sequence). For the CDR3, the DNA is TGTGCCAGCAGCCAAGCGTTAGCCTACGAGCAGTACTTC. It encodes CASSQALAYEQYF.

Details on this clonotype: A much larger clone differs from this one at a single base, so this may be a read error. The chain employs TRBV12-3 or TRBV12-4 and TRBJ2-7; 7 bases map to TRBD1. TRBJ2-3 matches the DNA end more closely, so the J call is doubtful. This CDR3 spans 15 amino acids. The CDR3 is CASRDRDSPSGTQYF. CDR3 sequence (DNA): TGTGCCAGCAGAGATCGGGACAGCCCGTCAGGTACGCAGTATTTT.

Points on this clonotype: Possible read error: a much larger clone is one base away. The chain links TRBV27 to TRBJ2-2; D may be TRBD2 (6 bases). CDR1 and CDR2 from the germline V gene are MNHEY and SMNVEV (reference sequence). The CDR3 runs to 12 residues. CDR3: CASLANTGKLFF. Written as DNA, the CDR3 is TGTGCCAGTCTAGCGAACACCGGGAAGCTGTTTTTT.

CDR3 amino acids: CASSWREGVYEQYF. The DNA of the CDR3 is TGTGCCAGCAGCTGGCGGGAGGGCGTATACGAGCAGTACTTC. V gene TRBV27 combines with J gene TRBJ2-7; 9 nucleotides line up with TRBD2. Germline CDR1 MNHEY, CDR2 SMNVEV (reference sequence). Trimming took 6 bases from V and 4 from J; bases not matched to a gene: 7. The CDR3 totals 14 residues.

This clonotype was detected only a few times. The chain recombines TRBV19 with TRBJ2-6; 10 nucleotides line up with TRBD1. This CDR3 comprises 19 residues. The junction had 8 bases not matched to a gene; V was cut back by 3 bases and J by 0 bases. In germline, CDR1 is LNHDA, CDR2 SQIVND (reference sequence). The CDR3 DNA reads as TGTGCCAGTAGTATGACAGGGGGCCTCCCGCACTCTGGGGCCAACGTCCTGACTTTC. This translates into CASSMTGGLPHSGANVLTF.

The genes are TRBV28 and TRBJ1-6, with D maybe TRBD1 (6 bases). CDR3 length: 15 residues. Per the germline V gene, CDR1 is MDHEN and CDR2 is SYDVKM. V lost 3 bases, J lost 4 bases, and 10 bases lay in between. The CDR3 loop reads CASSFERGYNSPLHF. CDR3 in DNA: TGTGCCAGCAGTTTTGAGAGGGGGTATAATTCACCCCTCCACTTT.

Only a few counts were recorded for this clonotype. The chain has TRBV5-1 and TRBJ2-1, with 10 bases that match TRBD2. The J segment lost 6 bases and the V segment lost 7 bases, leaving 4 bases of the junction unmatched. From germline, CDR1 is SGHRS and CDR2 YFSETQ. The CDR3 loop spans 13 amino acids. The DNA for the CDR3 is TGCGCCAGCGGAGCGGGAGGGCTCAATGAGCAGTTCTTC. Amino acids: CASGAGGLNEQFF.

This clonotype was observed many times. The chain has TRBV30 and TRBJ2-1, with 7 nucleotides matching TRBD1. Trimming cost V 3 bases and J 5 bases; bases outside gene matches: 7. The germline gives CDR1 GTSNPN, CDR2 SVGIG (reference sequence). There are 14 residues in the CDR3. The CDR3 DNA reads as TGTGCCTGGAGCCCGACAGGGCCAAACAATGAGCAGTTCTTC. It is translated as CAWSPTGPNNEQFF.

This clonotype was seen repeatedly, ten times or more. The rearrangement uses TRBV28 and TRBJ2-7; 7 bases line up with TRBD2. Germline V gene sequence: CDR1 MDHEN, CDR2 SYDVKM. The CDR3 runs 14 residues. V shed 5 bases and J 4 bases; nucleotides not matched to a gene: 8. The CDR3 sequence: CASSPTLAEYEQYF. The CDR3, as DNA: TGTGCCAGCAGTCCCACGCTAGCGGAGTACGAGCAGTACTTC.

This clonotype was recorded at least ten times. This sequence joins TRBV7-9 and TRBJ2-1; 11 bases are shared with TRBD2. V lost 2 bases, J lost 5 bases, and 5 bases stayed unmatched. The CDR3 is 16 amino acids. Germline assignment: CDR1 SEHNR and CDR2 FQNEAQ (reference sequence). CDR3 nucleotides: TGTGCCAGCAGCTTATTAGCGGGAGGGCTCGACAATGAGCAGTTCTTC. Protein product: CASSLLAGGLDNEQFF.

This clonotype has a handful of counts. The V gene is TRBV5-1, the J gene TRBJ1-4, with D perhaps matching TRBD1 (6 bases). This CDR3 region has 16 residues. V gave up 0 bases and J gave up 0 bases, with 9 bases separating them. Germline V gives CDR1 SGHRS, CDR2 YFSETQ. DNA of the CDR3: TGCGCCAGCAGCTTGGTCGACAGGCCAACTAATGAAAAACTGTTTTTT. Amino acid sequence: CASSLVDRPTNEKLFF.

The table lists this clonotype with a count of one. The V and J genes are TRBV2 and TRBJ2-5, with a possible D match to TRBD1 (5 bases). Per germline, CDR1 SNHLY and CDR2 FYNNEI. The CDR3 covers 15 residues. Trimming cost V 5 bases and J 1 base, with 14 bases left between them. CDR3 residues: CASSWGDSPQETQYF. The CDR3 DNA reads TGTGCCAGCAGTTGGGGCGACAGTCCCCAAGAGACCCAGTACTTC. Filled out from reference TRBV2 and TRBJ2-5, the complete variable domain reads EPEVTQTPSHQVTQMGQEVILRCVPISNHLYFYWYRQILGQKVEFLVSFYNNEISEKSEIFDDQFSVERPDGSNFTLKIRSTKLEDSAMYFCASSWGDSPQETQYFGPGTRLLVL.

This clonotype was detected many times. The rearrangement uses TRBV12-3 or TRBV12-4 and TRBJ2-1, with D tentatively TRBD2 (6 bases). The V gene lost 4 bases and the J gene lost 5 bases, with 12 bases spanning the gap. The CDR3 sequence is 14 residues long. CDR3 DNA sequence: TGTGCCAGCAGTTCCGCCCGGACTAACAATGAGCAGTTCTTC. Protein product: CASSSARTNNEQFF.

A few counts support this clonotype. This chain links TRBV5-8 with TRBJ2-2; maybe TRBD2 (7 bases). Germline V gene data show CDR1 as SGHTS and CDR2 as YDEGEE. The V end was cut by 1 base, the J end by 3 bases, with 13 bases between. This CDR3 has 16 amino acids. DNA of the CDR3: TGTGCCAGCAGCTTGCTCTCGCGGGGGCACACCGGGGAGCTGTTTTTT. It yields the protein CASSLLSRGHTGELFF.

About this clonotype: One base away lies a much larger clone, so this may be a sequencing read error. The CDR3 region is CASSLWGPAGLLYEQCF. Written as DNA, the CDR3 is TGTGCCAGCAGCTTATGGGGCCCCGCGGGCCTACTCTACGAGCAGTGCTTC. The chain has TRBV11-2 and TRBJ2-7; D may match TRBD1 or TRBD2 (5 bases each). The CDR3 is 17 amino acids. The germline CDR1 and CDR2 sequences are SGHAT and FQNNGV.